This TCR beta chain was identified in a study of response to subunit inactivated influenza vaccine. Germline V gives CDR1 ENHRY, CDR2 SYGVKD. V shed 9 bases and J shed 5 bases, with 20 bases lying between them. This CDR3 is built from 14 residues. Study outcomes and limitations: Researchers suggested that each seasonal influenza vaccination recruits few new T cells.

TCRdb itself ran the RT-PCR reads through MiXCR, one entry per CDR3 protein. The data show some 800,000 distinct CDR3 sequences, around 20% seen once. Details on this clonotype: The antigen remains unidentified.

The starting material was PBMCs from blood, obtained about 5 days after vaccination. The origin of this receptor is a man in his forties or fifties who received an inactivated influenza vaccine. The chain has TRBV10-3 and TRBJ2-7; D may be TRBD2 (6 bases). The CDR3 here is CAILNNTRGNEQYF. The DNA of the CDR3 is TGTGCCATTCTTAACAACACTCGGGGGAACGAGCAGTACTTC.